The 24 T cell receptor beta chains in this list originate from one sample, sequenced in a study of PD-1 blockade in classical Hodgkin lymphoma. Sequencing used immunoSEQ multiplex PCR; TCRdb keeps in-frame clones, though not all of them. The table lists about 15,000 clones, roughly 60% of them singletons, with under 9.5% in the top ten. Brentuximab vedotin exposure varied among the patients, all of whom had relapsed after autologous stem cell transplantation. The sample consisted of peripheral blood mononuclear cells (PBMCs), taken before the second cycle of nivolumab. These receptors came from a human donor with classical Hodgkin lymphoma.

The chain combines TRBV28 with TRBJ2-3, with D possibly TRBD1 on 5 matching bases. Per germline, CDR1 MDHEN and CDR2 SYDVKM. This CDR3 has 15 amino acids. V shed 3 bases and J shed 6 bases, with 16 bases lying between them. CDR3 sequence: CASSLETVITDTQYF. For the CDR3, the DNA is TGTGCCAGCAGTTTGGAGACAGTCATCACGGATACGCAGTATTTT.

This clone was recorded only once. CDR3 residues: CASSHLPYEQYF. The CDR3 nucleotides read TGTGCCAGCAGTCATCTACCCTACGAGCAGTACTTC. V usage is TRBV28 and J usage is TRBJ2-7; the D is unclear. Trimming shortened V by 5 bases and J by 2 bases, and 7 bases separated the two germline ends. The CDR3 consists of 12 residues. Per the germline V gene, CDR1 is MDHEN and CDR2 is SYDVKM.

By sample share, this clone is medium-sized. The rearrangement links TRBV6-1 to TRBJ1-1; D not resolved. This CDR3 is built from 11 residues. Per germline, CDR1 MNHNS and CDR2 SASEGT. The germline V and J ends were trimmed by 5 bases and 2 bases, with 3 bases remaining between them. CDR3 sequence reads: CASSKNTEAFF. CDR3 nucleotide sequence: TGTGCCAGCAGTAAAAACACTGAAGCTTTCTTT.

The rearrangement joins TRBV6-6 to TRBJ2-7, with D unresolved. V was shortened by 0 bases and J by 0 bases, with 9 bases between the two germline ends. Germline CDR1 MNHNY, CDR2 SVGAGI (reference sequence). This CDR3 region has 15 residues. In DNA form, the CDR3 reads TGTGCCAGCAGTTACTCGCTCGTGGGCTCCTACGAGCAGTACTTC. Residues: CASSYSLVGSYEQYF.

V is TRBV6-6 and J is TRBJ2-3; D not resolved. Germline V lookup: CDR1 MNHNY, CDR2 SVGAGI (reference sequence). V gave up 7 bases and J gave up 0 bases, with 11 bases separating them. This CDR3 is 14 amino acids long. The CDR3 region has the DNA TGTGCCAGCACCCCGATGGGCAGCACAGATACGCAGTATTTT. Its translation is CASTPMGSTDTQYF.

The sample holds a few counts of this clone. The sample holds other DNA sequences that translate to the same CDR3. The chain couples TRBV19 to TRBJ2-1; weak D call: TRBD2 (5 bases). Between the trimmed V and J ends, which lost 3 bases and 4 bases, there was a span of 10 bases. CDR1 and CDR2 from the germline V gene are LNHDA and SQIVND (reference sequence). This CDR3 has 14 amino acids. The chain's CDR3 is CASSIQRRYNEQFF. The CDR3 coding sequence is TGTGCCAGTAGTATTCAGCGGAGATACAATGAGCAGTTCTTC.

This chain connects TRBV28 to TRBJ1-2; D unresolved. Looked up from germline, CDR1 is MDHEN and CDR2 is SYDVKM. Trimming stripped 6 bases from V and 4 bases from J, with 6 bases between. The CDR3 spans 11 residues. The CDR3 sequence is CASSDTYGYTF. CDR3 nucleotide sequence: TGTGCCAGCAGCGACACCTATGGCTACACCTTC.

The rearrangement uses TRBV19 and TRBJ2-1; tentative D call: TRBD2 (5 bases). This CDR3 has 13 amino acids. V was clipped by 8 bases and J by 9 bases, with 17 bases between them. CDR1 and CDR2 (germline): LNHDA, SQIVND (reference sequence). The CDR3 is CASRAWERGEQFF. The CDR3 DNA reads TGTGCCAGTCGGGCGTGGGAGAGAGGTGAGCAGTTCTTC.

This clone was counted only a few times. The V gene is TRBV4-1, the J gene TRBJ1-2; TRBD1 aligns across 7 bases. CDR1 is MGHRA and CDR2 is YSYEKL in the germline V gene. The V and J ends lost 2 bases and 5 bases, in that order; junction bases with no gene match: 8. The CDR3 sequence is 15 residues long. CDR3 nucleotide sequence: TGCGCCAGCAGCCAACAGGGGGATTTTGGATATGGCTACACCTTC. This gives the protein CASSQQGDFGYGYTF.

The rearrangement links TRBV27 to TRBJ2-1; 7 bases are shared with TRBD2. With 7 bases clipped from V and 3 bases from J, the junction kept 6 bases outside the gene matches. The germline CDR1 and CDR2 sequences are MNHEY and SMNVEV (reference sequence). The CDR3 covers 14 residues. Written as DNA, the CDR3 is TGTGCCAGCATTGGGGGGGAGAACTACAATGAGCAGTTCTTC. It yields the protein CASIGGENYNEQFF.

CDR3 sequence reads: CAWSTGYNEQFF. The CDR3 DNA is TGTGCCTGGAGTACTGGGTACAATGAGCAGTTCTTC. This rearrangement joins TRBV30 to TRBJ2-1; D not resolved. V was trimmed by 2 bases and J by 4 bases, leaving 6 bases between them. CDR1 and CDR2 from the germline V gene are GTSNPN and SVGIG (reference sequence). CDR3 length: 12 residues.

V usage is TRBV6-1 and J usage is TRBJ2-1, with TRBD1 matching 9 bases. The germline V gene has CDR1 MNHNS and CDR2 SASEGT. The ends lost 2 bases at V and 10 bases at J; junction bases unmatched: 6. The CDR3 consists of 14 residues. CDR3 protein: CASSESGQGREQFF. The CDR3, as DNA: TGTGCCAGCAGTGAATCGGGACAGGGACGGGAGCAGTTCTTC.

This chain uses TRBV14 with TRBJ2-7; TRBD2 agrees at 9 bases. CDR1 is SGHDN, CDR2 FVKESK, per germline. The CDR3 is 13 amino acids. The trim removed 5 bases at V and 8 bases at J, leaving 7 bases unmatched. In DNA, the CDR3 is TGTGCCAGCAGCGTCCGACTAGCGGACCAGCAGTACTTC. Protein product: CASSVRLADQQYF.

V usage is TRBV25-1 and J usage is TRBJ2-3; D is perhaps TRBD2 (5 bases). Germline CDR1 is MGHDK and CDR2 is SYGVNS. The CDR3 is made up of 11 amino acids. Trimming stripped 1 base from V and 14 bases from J, with 10 bases between. CDR3 region: CASSESRGPYF. CDR3 nucleotide sequence: TGTGCCAGCAGTGAATCCCGGGGTCCGTATTTT.

This clone has just one count. The chain links TRBV7-9 to TRBJ2-3; the D call may be TRBD1 or TRBD2 (5 bases each). The CDR3 sequence is 16 residues long. The germline CDR1 and CDR2 sequences are SEHNR and FQNEAQ (reference sequence). V lost 5 bases to trimming and J lost 4 bases, with 19 bases between them. This CDR3 reads CASSPRPGPISDTQYF. CDR3 coding DNA: TGTGCCAGCAGCCCGAGGCCGGGACCCATCTCAGATACGCAGTATTTT.

This clone came up once. This chain uses TRBV6-5 with TRBJ2-3; 7 nucleotides align to TRBD1. The germline V gene has CDR1 MNHEY and CDR2 SVGAGI. With 0 bases clipped from V and 5 bases from J, the junction kept 2 bases outside the gene matches. CDR3 length: 14 amino acids. The CDR3 loop is CASSYSTGRDTQYF. Here the CDR3 DNA reads TGTGCCAGCAGTTACTCGACAGGGCGAGATACGCAGTATTTT.

The chain is built from TRBV5-8 and TRBJ1-2; weak D call: TRBD1 (5 bases). Germline V gives CDR1 SGHTS, CDR2 YDEGEE. The CDR3 runs 16 residues. Trimming took off 0 bases at V and 5 bases at J, with 17 bases between the two ends. CDR3 sequence: CASSLAVGRAVYGYTF. The CDR3 DNA reads TGTGCCAGCAGCTTGGCGGTGGGGCGGGCAGTGTATGGCTACACCTTC.

CDR3 DNA: TGTGCCAGTAGTAAGGGCCAGGGCGGGGGTAGCAATCAGCCCCAGCATTTT. Protein product: CASSKGQGGGSNQPQHF. The chain has TRBV19 and TRBJ1-5; tentatively, D is TRBD1 (5 bases). The CDR3 spans 17 residues. The germline V gene encodes CDR1 LNHDA and CDR2 SQIVND (reference sequence). The V gene lost 4 bases and the J gene lost 0 bases, with 16 bases spanning the gap.

The chain links TRBV28 to TRBJ2-3; 10 nucleotides match TRBD2. V was clipped by 7 bases and J by 0 bases; unmatched bases: 10. Per germline, CDR1 MDHEN and CDR2 SYDVKM. The CDR3 sequence is 17 residues long. The CDR3: CASTIETSGASTDTQYF. DNA of the CDR3: TGTGCCAGCACCATAGAAACTAGCGGGGCTAGCACAGATACGCAGTATTTT.

The V call is TRBV14, the J call TRBJ1-1; D gene unclear. Germline CDR1 is SGHDN and CDR2 is FVKESK. The CDR3 contains 16 residues. The germline V and J ends were trimmed by 4 bases and 0 bases, with 15 bases remaining between them. The CDR3, as DNA: TGTGCCAGCAGCCTTGAGACGCGGGAAGTGAACACTGAAGCTTTCTTT. Protein product: CASSLETREVNTEAFF.

Note on this clone: An end of the junction differs from the germline gene, which may be a read error. The chain carries TRBV6-5 and TRBJ2-7; D is unresolved. CDR3 length: 11 amino acids. CDR1 is MNHEY, CDR2 SVGAGI, per germline. CDR3 sequence (DNA): TGTGCCAGCAGTCACTCGCGGGAGCAGTACTTC. Translation: CASSHSREQYF.

V and J are TRBV7-8 and TRBJ1-4; a weak D match, TRBD1 (6 bases). The germline gives CDR1 SGHVS, CDR2 FQNEAQ. This CDR3 region has 14 residues. The V gene lost 5 bases and the J gene lost 5 bases, with 12 bases spanning the gap. In nucleotides, the CDR3 is TGTGCCAGCAGCCTAAGGGACAACAATGAAAAACTGTTTTTT. Its translation: CASSLRDNNEKLFF.

The V gene is TRBV19, the J gene TRBJ2-1, with D unresolved. The CDR3 contains 14 residues. V lost 4 bases, J lost 2 bases, and 9 bases lay in between. Germline loops: CDR1 LNHDA, CDR2 SQIVND (reference sequence). The CDR3 DNA follows: TGTGCCAGTAGTAAGCGTCACCCCTACAATGAGCAGTTCTTC. This translates into CASSKRHPYNEQFF.

Within the sample, this clone is medium-sized (0.01 to 0.1%). The chain is built from TRBV10-2 and TRBJ1-1; D not certain. Trimming removed 3 bases at V and 1 base at J, with 6 bases between. The CDR3 is 13 amino acids. Germline V gene data show CDR1 as WSHSY and CDR2 as SAAADI. Here the CDR3 reads CASSETSNTEAFF. CDR3 sequence (DNA): TGCGCCAGCAGTGAAACCTCGAACACTGAAGCTTTCTTT.